A selection of T cell receptor beta chains follows, all from one sample in a study of blood T cell repertoires in COVID-19. Sequencing used immunoSEQ multiplex PCR; TCRdb keeps in-frame clones, though not all of them. The data contain 200,000 to 250,000 clones, about 82% of them singletons. Input material: peripheral blood. The source is a woman aged 65 to 85 with COVID-19, enrolled during active disease. Both conserved end residues are part of each CDR3. D genes are given only for firm matches. Expanded clones are given a class, and other clones once, few, many or no size at all.

TRBJ1-1 | . | TRBV7-3 | . | TGTGCCAGCAGCTTAGCCGGGGGTTCGGGAGATGAAGCTTTCTTT | CASSLAGGSGDEAFF
TRBJ2-7 | TRBD1 | TRBV11-3 | . | TGTGCCAGCAGCTTAGAGACAGGGGCCTCCTACGAGCAGTACTTC | CASSLETGASYEQYF
TRBJ2-1 | . | TRBV6-1 | . | TGTGCCAGCAGTGTTATACAGGTCAGGGATTACAATGAGCAGTTCTTC | CASSVIQVRDYNEQFF
TRBJ1-5 | . | TRBV3-1/TRBV3-2 | . | TGTGCCAGCAGCCAATCTACCCGGCAGCCCCAGCATTTT | CASSQSTRQPQHF
TRBJ2-2 | TRBD2 | TRBV9 | once | TGTGCCAGCAGCCCCAGCGGGGGCCCCGACACCGGGGAGCTGTTTTTT | CASSPSGGPDTGELFF
TRBJ1-6 | . | TRBV5-6 | . | TGTGCCAGAAGGGAGGAACAGTCGTCTGGGACTTATAATTCACCCCTCCACTTT | CARREEQSSGTYNSPLHF
TRBJ1-5 | . | TRBV18 | once | TGTGCCAGCTCACCTGATGAGTCCAATCAGCCCCAGCATTTT | CASSPDESNQPQHF
TRBJ2-7 | . | TRBV18 | . | TGTGCCAGCTCACCACCATCAGTGCAGGGAAGTTCCTACGAGCAGTACTTC | CASSPPSVQGSSYEQYF
TRBJ2-7 | TRBD1 | TRBV5-6 | . | TGTGCCAGCAGACCGCGGGACAGGGGGCCGGGGGAGCAGTACTTC | CASRPRDRGPGEQYF
TRBJ1-2 | . | TRBV6-1 | . | TGTGCCAGCAGTGAAGATATATATGGCTACACCTTC | CASSEDIYGYTF
TRBJ1-1 | . | TRBV18 | . | TGTGCCAGCTCACCACCGCAGGCCTTGAACACTGAAGCTTTCTTT | CASSPPQALNTEAFF
TRBJ2-7 | . | TRBV7-6 | once | TGTGCCAGCAGCTTCCGACAGGCACAGGCCACCTACGAGCAGTACTTC | CASSFRQAQATYEQYF
TRBJ1-1 | . | TRBV2 | . | TGTGCCAGCAGTGCGCCAGACACTGAAGCTTTCTTT | CASSAPDTEAFF
TRBJ2-3 | TRBD2 | TRBV3-1/TRBV3-2 | . | TGTGCCAGCAGCCAACACCCAGGACTAGCGGGGGGGCCTGGTAGCACAGATACGCAGTATTTT | CASSQHPGLAGGPGSTDTQYF
TRBJ2-7 | . | TRBV5-4 | few | TGTGCCAGCAGCCGTACCCGGGACACCTTCTACGAGCAGTACTTC | CASSRTRDTFYEQYF
TRBJ1-4 | . | TRBV4-1 | . | TGCGCCAGCAGCGTCACAGGTTTAAATGAAAAACTGTTTTTT | CASSVTGLNEKLFF
TRBJ2-7 | . | TRBV6-2/TRBV6-3 | . | TGTGCCAGCAGTTCTCCCCCCGACGAGCAGTACTTC | CASSSPPDEQYF
TRBJ1-6 | . | TRBV19 | . | TGTGCCACGTCCCCAGGTTATAATTCACCCCTCCACTTT | CATSPGYNSPLHF
TRBJ2-7 | . | TRBV3-1/TRBV3-2 | few | TGTGCCAGCAGCCAAGATCTTTACGAGCAGTACTTC | CASSQDLYEQYF
TRBJ2-3 | TRBD1 | TRBV24-1 | . | TGTGCCGCGGGGACAGGACCTTATAATACGCAGTATTTT | CAAGTGPYNTQYF
TRBJ2-7 | . | TRBV21-1 | . | TGTGCCAGCAGCAAAGCTAACAGGACTAGAGTCTACGAGCAGTACTTC | CASSKANRTRVYEQYF
TRBJ1-5 | TRBD1 | TRBV7-2 | . | TGTGCCAGCAGCTTTGCCCCGAACAGGGGAGATCAGCCCCAGCATTTT | CASSFAPNRGDQPQHF
TRBJ2-7 | . | TRBV19 | . | TGTGCCAGTAGTAATAGACAGGGACTCTACGAGCAGTACTTC | CASSNRQGLYEQYF
TRBJ1-5 | TRBD1 | TRBV19 | . | TGTGCCAGTAGGTCACGGACAGGCAGCAATCAGCCCCAGCATTTT | CASRSRTGSNQPQHF
TRBJ1-3 | . | TRBV2 | . | TGTGCCAGCAGTGAGTGGCAGGCTGGAAACACCATATATTTT | CASSEWQAGNTIYF
TRBJ1-4 | . | TRBV19 | . | TGTGCCAGTAGTATAGACCGGGGTCTGGATGAAAAACTGTTTTTT | CASSIDRGLDEKLFF
TRBJ2-5 | TRBD2 | TRBV3-1/TRBV3-2 | . | TGTGCCAGCAGCCCACAGGCGGGACGGGGGGGCGGTGAGACCCAGTACTTC | CASSPQAGRGGGETQYF
TRBJ1-3 | . | TRBV9 | once | TGTGCCAGCAGCGACAGCCACTCTGGAAACACCATATATTTT | CASSDSHSGNTIYF
TRBJ2-1 | TRBD2 | TRBV7-2 | . | TGTGCCAGCAGCTTAGAGGGGACTAGCGCCTACAATGAGCAGTTCTTC | CASSLEGTSAYNEQFF
TRBJ1-1 | TRBD1 | TRBV19 | once | TGTGCCAGTAGGGGGGACAGCCTGAACACTGAAGCTTTCTTT | CASRGDSLNTEAFF
TRBJ2-5 | . | TRBV3-1/TRBV3-2 | . | TGTGCCAGCATGCTTAGAGGAGGGAGTTGGGAGACCCAGTACTTC | CASMLRGGSWETQYF
TRBJ2-3 | . | TRBV23-1 | . | TGCGCCAGCGCTCCCGGGGTCACAGATACGCAGTATTTT | CASAPGVTDTQYF
TRBJ2-1 | . | TRBV19 | . | TGTGCCAGTAGTATAGTTTCGGACAACAATGAGCAGTTCTTC | CASSIVSDNNEQFF
TRBJ1-5 | TRBD1 | TRBV19 | . | TGTGCCAGTAGATTCAGTAGACAGGGAACGCCCCAGCATTTT | CASRFSRQGTPQHF
TRBJ1-2 | TRBD1 | TRBV12-5 | . | TGTGCTAGTGGCTCTCCGGGACAGTCTAACTATGGCTACACCTTC | CASGSPGQSNYGYTF
TRBJ1-6 | . | TRBV11-3 | . | TGTGCCAGCAGCCCTACAGGGTTTCGGACACCCCTCCACTTT | CASSPTGFRTPLHF
TRBJ2-3 | . | TRBV7-8 | few | TGTGCCAGCAGCGGGTCAGGATCGGCAGATACGCAGTATTTT | CASSGSGSADTQYF
TRBJ1-5 | TRBD1 | TRBV7-8 | once | TGTGCCAGCAGCAAGGCGGGACAGGACGGTCAGCCCCAGCATTTT | CASSKAGQDGQPQHF
TRBJ2-1 | TRBD2 | TRBV15 | . | TGTGCCACCAGCAGCCGAGGGGTGGTTTTTAGCGGGAGTCTCGGCTCCTACAATGAGCAGTTCTTC | CATSSRGVVFSGSLGSYNEQFF
TRBJ1-1 | TRBD1 | TRBV11-2 | . | TGTGCCAGCAGCGCGGGACAGGTGAACACTGAAGCTTTCTTT | CASSAGQVNTEAFF
TRBJ1-4 | . | TRBV7-6 | . | TGTGCCAGCAGCTTATCAGGGGCTAATGAAAAACTGTTTTTT | CASSLSGANEKLFF
TRBJ2-7 | . | TRBV6-2/TRBV6-3 | . | TGTGCCAGCAGTTACGGGGGCTCACCCTTCTCCTACGAGCAGTACTTC | CASSYGGSPFSYEQYF
TRBJ2-1 | TRBD1 | TRBV9 | few | TGTGCCAGCAGCGTAGAGGGGGCCCACTTCAGCAATGAGCAGTTCTTC | CASSVEGAHFSNEQFF
TRBJ2-7 | TRBD1 | TRBV5-4 | . | TGTGCCAGCAGCTTTGGGACCGGGACAGGCCCCTACGAGCAGTACTTC | CASSFGTGTGPYEQYF
TRBJ1-2 | . | TRBV6-5 | . | TGTGCCAGCAGCCGCCCAGGAACCTATGGCTACACCTTC | CASSRPGTYGYTF
TRBJ1-1 | . | TRBV11-2 | once | TGTGCCAGCAGCGCGCTTGTTTCGAACACTGAAGCTTTCTTT | CASSALVSNTEAFF
TRBJ1-5 | . | TRBV19 | . | TGTGCCAGTAGTATAGATCAGGCAGACCATCAGCCCCAGCATTTT | CASSIDQADHQPQHF
TRBJ1-2 | TRBD1 | TRBV5-8 | . | TGTGCCAGCAGCTTGGCCAGGGGGCGTGATGGCTATGGCTACACCTTC | CASSLARGRDGYGYTF
TRBJ2-2 | TRBD1 | TRBV7-3 | . | TGTGCCAGCAGCTTAAGCCCACAGGGGGCCGGCACCGGGGAGCTGTTTTTT | CASSLSPQGAGTGELFF
TRBJ1-5 | . | TRBV6-5 | . | TGTGCCAGCAAAAGGGGACAACTTAGCAATCAGCCCCAGCATTTT | CASKRGQLSNQPQHF
TRBJ2-1 | . | TRBV7-9 | . | TGTGCCAGCAGTGACGCGGGGATCTCTAGGAATGAGCAGTTCTTC | CASSDAGISRNEQFF